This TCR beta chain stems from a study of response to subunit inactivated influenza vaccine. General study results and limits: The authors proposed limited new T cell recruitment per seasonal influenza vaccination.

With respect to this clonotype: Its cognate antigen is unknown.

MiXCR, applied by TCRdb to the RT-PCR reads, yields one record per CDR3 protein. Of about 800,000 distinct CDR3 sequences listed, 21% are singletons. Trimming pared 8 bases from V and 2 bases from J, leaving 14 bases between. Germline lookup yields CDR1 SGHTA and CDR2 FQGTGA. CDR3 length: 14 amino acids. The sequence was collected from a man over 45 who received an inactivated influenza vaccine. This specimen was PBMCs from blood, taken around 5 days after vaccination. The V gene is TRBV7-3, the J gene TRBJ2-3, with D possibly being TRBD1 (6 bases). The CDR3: CASSRDTFTDTQYF. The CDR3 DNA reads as TGTGCCAGCTCCCGGGACACCTTCACAGATACGCAGTATTTT.